This TCR beta chain was recorded in a study of memory CD4+ T cells and cytomegalovirus serostatus. Trimming cost V 6 bases and J 8 bases, with 16 bases left between them. There are 14 residues in the CDR3. CDR1 is MDHEN and CDR2 is SYDVKM in the germline V gene. The sort gate was single viable CD3+CD4+CD8-CD45RO+ cells for memory CD4+ T cells. CD4+ T cells were isolated by positive magnetic selection. Clones were sequenced by immunoSEQ multiplex PCR, and TCRdb holds only the in-frame ones, with some missing. The repertoire consists of about 46,000 clones, with just under 80% occurring once and the leading ten covering 0.9% to 0.95%.

The source material was memory CD4+ T cells from blood. The receptor comes from an adult in good health and CMV-seronegative. This sequence joins TRBV28 and TRBJ1-4, with TRBD1 as a possible D gene (6 bases). The CDR3 DNA sequence: TGTGCCAGCAGCTCGACAGGTATTTCGGAAAAACTGTTTTTT. Residues: CASSSTGISEKLFF.